The 5 T cell receptor beta chains given below trace back to one sample, sequenced in a study of cytomegalovirus exposure and HLA in healthy donors. The protocol was immunoSEQ multiplex PCR, while the TCRdb copy is restricted to in-frame clones and leaves out a portion. This table has about 130,000 clones, about nine tenths appearing once. The sample consisted of PBMCs. The origin of the receptors is a woman aged 25 to 39 in good health and CMV-seropositive.

The rearrangement links TRBV5-1 to TRBJ2-2; TRBD2 might be the D (6 bases). Trimming shortened V by 0 bases and J by 1 base, and 13 bases separated the two germline ends. This CDR3 spans 17 amino acids. Germline values: CDR1 SGHRS, CDR2 YFSETQ. CDR3 amino acids: CASSLGGLSKNTGELFF. The CDR3, as DNA: TGCGCCAGCAGCTTGGGGGGACTCAGTAAGAACACCGGGGAGCTGTTTTTT. The full variable domain, its missing parts supplied by reference TRBV5-1 and TRBJ2-2, is KAGVTQTPRYLIKTRGQQVTLSCSPISGHRSVSWYQQTPGQGLQFLFEYFSETQRNKGNFPGRFSGRQFSNSRSEMNVSTLELGDSALYLCASSLGGLSKNTGELFFGEGSRLTVL.

V usage is TRBV4-1 and J usage is TRBJ1-5; weak D call: TRBD1 (5 bases). There are 16 residues in the CDR3. CDR1 and CDR2 (germline): MGHRA, YSYEKL. Trimming took off 0 bases at V and 2 bases at J, with 11 bases between the two ends. Written as DNA, the CDR3 is TGCGCCAGCAGCCAAGAGCCAGGGCGCGGCAATCAGCCCCAGCATTTT. This sequence encodes CASSQEPGRGNQPQHF.

The V and J genes are TRBV5-8 and TRBJ1-4, with no clear D. Germline CDR1 and CDR2: SGHTS and YDEGEE. Trimming pared 0 bases from V and 2 bases from J, leaving 8 bases between. This CDR3 is 15 amino acids long. CDR3 residues: CASSLGTGTNEKLFF. CDR3 DNA: TGTGCCAGCAGCTTGGGGACGGGGACTAATGAAAAACTGTTTTTT.

CDR3 residues: CASSRGDRGYNEQFF. The CDR3 nucleotides read TGCGCCAGCAGTCGAGGGGACAGGGGGTACAATGAGCAGTTCTTC. The chain is built from TRBV23-1 and TRBJ2-1, with 11 bases identical to TRBD1. TRBV23-1 is placed among ORFs of uncertain function. The CDR3 has 15 amino acids. The V gene end was trimmed by 4 bases and the J gene end by 4 bases; junction bases not matched to a gene: 3.

The CDR3 region is CASSVGQHYEQYF. CDR3 nucleotide sequence: TGTGCCAGCAGCGTAGGACAGCACTACGAGCAGTACTTC. This chain connects TRBV9 to TRBJ2-7; D perhaps matches TRBD1 (5 bases). Germline V gene data show CDR1 as SGDLS and CDR2 as YYNGEE. The ends were cut back, 0 bases at V and 3 bases at J, with 7 bases in the middle. The CDR3 loop spans 13 amino acids.